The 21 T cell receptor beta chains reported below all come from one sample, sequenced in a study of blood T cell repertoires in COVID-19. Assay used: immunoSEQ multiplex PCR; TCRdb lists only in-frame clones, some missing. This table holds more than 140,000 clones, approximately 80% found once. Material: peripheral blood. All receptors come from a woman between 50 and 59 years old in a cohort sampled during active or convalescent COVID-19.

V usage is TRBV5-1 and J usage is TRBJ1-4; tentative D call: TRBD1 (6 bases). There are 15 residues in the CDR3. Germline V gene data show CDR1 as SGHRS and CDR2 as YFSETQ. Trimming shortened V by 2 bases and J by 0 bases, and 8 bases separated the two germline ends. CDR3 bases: TGCGCCAGCAGCTTCGGACAGTCAACTAATGAAAAACTGTTTTTT. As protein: CASSFGQSTNEKLFF.

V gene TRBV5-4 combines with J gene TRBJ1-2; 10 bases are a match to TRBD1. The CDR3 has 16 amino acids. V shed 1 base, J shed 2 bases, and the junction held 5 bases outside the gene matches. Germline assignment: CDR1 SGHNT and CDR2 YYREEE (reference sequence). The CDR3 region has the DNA TGTGCCAGCAGCTTGAAGGCGGACAGGGGGAACTATGGCTACACCTTC. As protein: CASSLKADRGNYGYTF.

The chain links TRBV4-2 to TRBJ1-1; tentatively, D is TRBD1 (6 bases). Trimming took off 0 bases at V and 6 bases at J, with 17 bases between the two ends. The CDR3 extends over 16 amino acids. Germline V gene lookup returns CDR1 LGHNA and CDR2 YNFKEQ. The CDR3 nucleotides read TGTGCCAGCAGCCAAGAGGCAGGGAGGGGGTTCCCTGAAGCTTTCTTT. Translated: CASSQEAGRGFPEAFF.

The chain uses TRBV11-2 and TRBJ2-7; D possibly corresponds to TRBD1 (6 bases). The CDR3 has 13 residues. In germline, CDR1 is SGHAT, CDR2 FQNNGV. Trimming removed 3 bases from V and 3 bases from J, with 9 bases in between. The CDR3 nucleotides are TGTGCCAGCAGCTTCTCACAGGGCTACGAGCAGTACTTC. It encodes CASSFSQGYEQYF. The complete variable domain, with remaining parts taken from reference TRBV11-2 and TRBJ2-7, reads EAGVAQSPRYKIIEKRQSVAFWCNPISGHATLYWYQQILGQGPKLLIQFQNNGVVDDSQLPKDRFSAERLKGVDSTLKIQPAKLEDSAVYLCASSFSQGYEQYFGPGTRLTVT.

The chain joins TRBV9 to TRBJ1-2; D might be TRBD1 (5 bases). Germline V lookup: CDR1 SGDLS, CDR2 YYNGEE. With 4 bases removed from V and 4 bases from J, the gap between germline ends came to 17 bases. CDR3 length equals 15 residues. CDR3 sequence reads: CASSREGLGSYGYTF. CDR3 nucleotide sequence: TGTGCCAGCAGCAGGGAGGGGTTGGGGTCCTATGGCTACACCTTC.

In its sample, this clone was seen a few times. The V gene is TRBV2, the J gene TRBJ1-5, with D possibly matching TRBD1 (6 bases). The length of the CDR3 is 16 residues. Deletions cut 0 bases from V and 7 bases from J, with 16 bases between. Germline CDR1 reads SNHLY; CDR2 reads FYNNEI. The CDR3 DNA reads TGTGCCAGCAGTGAAGCAGGGACGGTCCAGGGGCAGCCCCAGCATTTT. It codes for CASSEAGTVQGQPQHF.

CDR3 sequence (DNA): TGTGCCAGCACCGGGGAGGAGGGCCGAGAGACCCAGTACTTC. This codes for CASTGEEGRETQYF. The rearrangement joins TRBV13 to TRBJ2-5, with a possible D match to TRBD2 (6 bases). V was cut by 7 bases and J by 4 bases, with 16 bases left in between. Germline loops: CDR1 PRHDT, CDR2 FYEKMQ (reference sequence). The CDR3 is 14 residues long.

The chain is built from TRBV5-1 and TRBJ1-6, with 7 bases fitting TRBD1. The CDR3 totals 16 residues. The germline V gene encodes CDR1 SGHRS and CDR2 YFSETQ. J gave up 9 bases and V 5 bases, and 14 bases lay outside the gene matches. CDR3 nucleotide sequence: TGCGCCAGCAGAAGTTCTACAGGGGCGGGTGGTTCACCCCTCCACTTT. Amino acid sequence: CASRSSTGAGGSPLHF. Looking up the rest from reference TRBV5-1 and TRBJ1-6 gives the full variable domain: KAGVTQTPRYLIKTRGQQVTLSCSPISGHRSVSWYQQTPGQGLQFLFEYFSETQRNKGNFPGRFSGRQFSNSRSEMNVSTLELGDSALYLCASRSSTGAGGSPLHFGNGTRLTVT.

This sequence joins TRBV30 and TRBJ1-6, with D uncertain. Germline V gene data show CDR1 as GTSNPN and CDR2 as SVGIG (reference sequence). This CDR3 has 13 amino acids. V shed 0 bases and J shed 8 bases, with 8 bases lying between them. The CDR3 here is CAWSVSPDSPLHF. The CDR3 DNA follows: TGTGCCTGGAGTGTATCCCCGGATTCACCCCTCCACTTT.

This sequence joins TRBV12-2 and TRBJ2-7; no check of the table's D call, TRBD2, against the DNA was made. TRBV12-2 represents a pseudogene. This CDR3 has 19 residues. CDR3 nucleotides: TGTGCAAGTCGCTCTCTTCGGGACAGGCAGGGACTAGCCTCCTACGAGCAGTACTTC. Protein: CASRSLRDRQGLASYEQYF.

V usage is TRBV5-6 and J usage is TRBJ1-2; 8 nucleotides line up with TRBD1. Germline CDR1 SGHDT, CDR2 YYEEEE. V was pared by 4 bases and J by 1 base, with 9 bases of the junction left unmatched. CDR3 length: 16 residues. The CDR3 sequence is CASSVSGTGGNYGYTF. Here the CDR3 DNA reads TGTGCCAGCAGCGTATCCGGGACAGGCGGTAACTATGGCTACACCTTC.

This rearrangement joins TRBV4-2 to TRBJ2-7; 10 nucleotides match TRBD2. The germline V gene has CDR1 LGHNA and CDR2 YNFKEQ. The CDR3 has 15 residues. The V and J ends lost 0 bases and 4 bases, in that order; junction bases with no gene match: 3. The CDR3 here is CASSQELAGGYEQYF. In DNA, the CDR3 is TGTGCCAGCAGCCAAGAATTAGCGGGGGGTTACGAGCAGTACTTC.

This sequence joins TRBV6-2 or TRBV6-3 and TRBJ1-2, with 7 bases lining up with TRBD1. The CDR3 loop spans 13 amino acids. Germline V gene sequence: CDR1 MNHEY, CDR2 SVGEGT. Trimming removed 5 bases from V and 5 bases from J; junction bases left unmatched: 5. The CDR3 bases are TGTGCCAGCAGTCACCGACAGGGATATGGCTACACCTTC. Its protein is CASSHRQGYGYTF.

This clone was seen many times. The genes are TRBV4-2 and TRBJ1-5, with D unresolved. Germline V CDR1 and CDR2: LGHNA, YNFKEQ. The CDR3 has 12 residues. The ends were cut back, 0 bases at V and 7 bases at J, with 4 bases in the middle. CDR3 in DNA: TGTGCCAGCAGCCAAGATTCGCAGCCCCAGCATTTT. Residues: CASSQDSQPQHF.

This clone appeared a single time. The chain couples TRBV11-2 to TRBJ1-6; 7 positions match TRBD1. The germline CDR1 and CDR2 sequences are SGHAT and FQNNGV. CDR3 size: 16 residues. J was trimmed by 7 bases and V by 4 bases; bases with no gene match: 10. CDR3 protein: CASSWGTDRPNSPLHF. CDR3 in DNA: TGTGCCAGCAGCTGGGGTACGGACAGGCCAAATTCACCCCTCCACTTT. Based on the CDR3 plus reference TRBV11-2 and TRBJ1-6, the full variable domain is EAGVAQSPRYKIIEKRQSVAFWCNPISGHATLYWYQQILGQGPKLLIQFQNNGVVDDSQLPKDRFSAERLKGVDSTLKIQPAKLEDSAVYLCASSWGTDRPNSPLHFGNGTRLTVT.

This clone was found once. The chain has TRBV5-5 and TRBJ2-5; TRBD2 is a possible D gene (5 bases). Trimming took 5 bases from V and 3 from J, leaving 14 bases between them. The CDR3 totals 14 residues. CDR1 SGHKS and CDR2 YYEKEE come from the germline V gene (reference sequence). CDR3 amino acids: CASRSVSGKETQYF. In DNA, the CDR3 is TGTGCCAGCAGATCCGTGTCGGGGAAAGAGACCCAGTACTTC.

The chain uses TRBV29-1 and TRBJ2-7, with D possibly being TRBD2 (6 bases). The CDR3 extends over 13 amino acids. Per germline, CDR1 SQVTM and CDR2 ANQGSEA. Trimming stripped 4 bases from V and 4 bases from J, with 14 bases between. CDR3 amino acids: CSVAGEKKYEQYF. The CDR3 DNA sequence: TGCAGCGTTGCGGGGGAAAAAAAGTACGAGCAGTACTTC.

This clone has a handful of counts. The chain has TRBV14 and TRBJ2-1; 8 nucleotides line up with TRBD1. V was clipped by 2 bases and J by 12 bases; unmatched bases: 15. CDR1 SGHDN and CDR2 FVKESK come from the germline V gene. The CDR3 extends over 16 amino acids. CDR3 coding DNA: TGTGCCAGCAGCCAAATAGGCAGGGGGCCTGTTCCTGTGCAGTTCTTC. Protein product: CASSQIGRGPVPVQFF.

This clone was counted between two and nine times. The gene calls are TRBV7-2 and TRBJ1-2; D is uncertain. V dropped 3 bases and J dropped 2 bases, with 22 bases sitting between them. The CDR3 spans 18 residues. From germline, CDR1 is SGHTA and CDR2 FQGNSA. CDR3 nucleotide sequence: TGTGCCAGCAGCTTGGTCTCCTCTTTTGGGAGGTCAAACTATGGCTACACCTTC. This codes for CASSLVSSFGRSNYGYTF.

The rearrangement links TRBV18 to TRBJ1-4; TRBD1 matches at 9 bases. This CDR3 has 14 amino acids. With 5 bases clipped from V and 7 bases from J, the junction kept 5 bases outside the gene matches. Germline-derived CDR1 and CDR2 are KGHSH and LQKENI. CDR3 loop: CASSTRDRAEKLFF. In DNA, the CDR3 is TGTGCCAGCTCAACACGGGACAGGGCTGAAAAACTGTTTTTT.

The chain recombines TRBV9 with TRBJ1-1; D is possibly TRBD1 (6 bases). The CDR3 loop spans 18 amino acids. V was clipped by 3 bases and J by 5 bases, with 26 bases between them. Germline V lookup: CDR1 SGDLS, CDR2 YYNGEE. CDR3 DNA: TGTGCCAGCAGCGAACGAACCCCCCAGGGGCGAGGGGAGACTGAAGCTTTCTTT. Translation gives CASSERTPQGRGETEAFF.